Given below is one TCR beta chain in context. What it binds is unknown. PCR primers comprised 60 Vbeta and 13 Jbeta primers. Repertoires were generated with immunoSEQ multiplex PCR, while TCRdb's copy carries only in-frame clones and drops some. The listing records 38,000 or so clones. Trimming removed 4 bases at V and 7 bases at J, with 15 bases between. This CDR3 is 14 amino acids long. The germline CDR1 and CDR2 sequences are SGDLS and YYNGEE. The data stem from a study of cytomegalovirus exposure and HLA in healthy donors. Overall study context: Roughly four fifths of roughly 430 genotyped donors fell in the Caucasian-associated ancestry cluster.

Study outcomes and limitations: An Asian-associated ancestry cluster reportedly showed fewer N-insertions than the roughly 670-donor mean in a later analysis. Highly shared sequence variants in one cluster were likely a sequencing artifact. In vitro work confirmed that three CMV-associated chains recognize CMV antigens.

This receptor was taken from a man aged 35-49 years in good health and CMV-seropositive. The sample comprised PBMCs. The chain combines TRBV9 with TRBJ1-5, with TRBD1 as a possible D gene (6 bases). CDR3 DNA: TGTGCCAGCAGCAAACGACAGGCGGCCCAGCCCCAGCATTTT. Encoded protein: CASSKRQAAQPQHF. Together with reference TRBV9 and TRBJ1-5, the CDR3 gives the full variable domain: DSGVTQTPKHLITATGQRVTLRCSPRSGDLSVYWYQQSLDQGLQFLIQYYNGEERAKGNILERFSAQQFPDLHSELNLSSLELGDSALYFCASSKRQAAQPQHFGDGTRLSIL.